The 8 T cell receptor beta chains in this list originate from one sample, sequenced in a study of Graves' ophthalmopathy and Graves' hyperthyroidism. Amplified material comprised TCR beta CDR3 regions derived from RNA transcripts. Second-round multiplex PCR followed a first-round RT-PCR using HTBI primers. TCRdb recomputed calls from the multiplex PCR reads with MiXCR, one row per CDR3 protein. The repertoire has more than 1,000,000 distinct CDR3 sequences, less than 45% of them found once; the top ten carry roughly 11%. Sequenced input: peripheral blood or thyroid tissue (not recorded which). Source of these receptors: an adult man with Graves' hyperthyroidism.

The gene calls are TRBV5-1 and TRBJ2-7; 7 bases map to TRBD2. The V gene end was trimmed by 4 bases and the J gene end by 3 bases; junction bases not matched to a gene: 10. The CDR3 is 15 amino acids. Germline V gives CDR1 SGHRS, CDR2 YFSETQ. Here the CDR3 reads CASSPGLAVIYEQYF. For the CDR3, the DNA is TGCGCCAGCAGCCCGGGGCTAGCGGTTATCTACGAGCAGTACTTC.

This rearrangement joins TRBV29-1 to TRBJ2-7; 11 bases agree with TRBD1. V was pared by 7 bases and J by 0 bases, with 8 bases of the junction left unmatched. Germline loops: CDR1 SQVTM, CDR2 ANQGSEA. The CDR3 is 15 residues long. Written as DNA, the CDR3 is TGCAGCGGGGGAACCGGGACAGGGGGCTCCTACGAGCAGTACTTC. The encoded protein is CSGGTGTGGSYEQYF.

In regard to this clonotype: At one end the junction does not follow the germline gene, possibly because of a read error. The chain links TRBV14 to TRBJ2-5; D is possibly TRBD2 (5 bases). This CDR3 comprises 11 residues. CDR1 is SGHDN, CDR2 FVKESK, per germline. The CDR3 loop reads CASSQGETRYF. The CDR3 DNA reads TGTGCCAGCAGCCAGGGAGAGACCCGGTACTTC.

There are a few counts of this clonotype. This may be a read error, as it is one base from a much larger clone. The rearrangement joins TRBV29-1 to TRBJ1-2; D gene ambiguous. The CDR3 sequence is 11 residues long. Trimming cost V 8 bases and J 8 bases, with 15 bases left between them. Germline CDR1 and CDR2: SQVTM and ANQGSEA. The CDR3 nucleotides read TGCAGCCCTCGGGCCATATACGGCTACACCTTC. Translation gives CSPRAIYGYTF.

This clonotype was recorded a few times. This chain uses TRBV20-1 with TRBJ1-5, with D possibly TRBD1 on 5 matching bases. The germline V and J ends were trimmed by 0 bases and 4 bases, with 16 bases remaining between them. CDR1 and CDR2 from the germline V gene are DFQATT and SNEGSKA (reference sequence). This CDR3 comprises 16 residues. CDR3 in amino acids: CSAREAGQSGNQPQHF. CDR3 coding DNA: TGCAGTGCTAGAGAGGCGGGGCAATCAGGTAATCAGCCCCAGCATTTT.

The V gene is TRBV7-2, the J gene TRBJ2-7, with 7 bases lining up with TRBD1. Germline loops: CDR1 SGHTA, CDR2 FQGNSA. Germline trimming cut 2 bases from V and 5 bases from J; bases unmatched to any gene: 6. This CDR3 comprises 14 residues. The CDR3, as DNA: TGTGCCAGCAGCTTAACCCCAGGACAGGACGAGCAGTACTTC. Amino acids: CASSLTPGQDEQYF.

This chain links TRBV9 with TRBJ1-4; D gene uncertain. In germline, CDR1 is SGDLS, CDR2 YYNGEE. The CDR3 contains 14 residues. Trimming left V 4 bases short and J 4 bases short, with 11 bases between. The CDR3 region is CASSPSRGNEKLFF. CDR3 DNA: TGTGCCAGCAGCCCGAGTCGTGGTAATGAAAAACTGTTTTTT. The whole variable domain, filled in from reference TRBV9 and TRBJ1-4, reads DSGVTQTPKHLITATGQRVTLRCSPRSGDLSVYWYQQSLDQGLQFLIQYYNGEERAKGNILERFSAQQFPDLHSELNLSSLELGDSALYFCASSPSRGNEKLFFGSGTQLSVL.

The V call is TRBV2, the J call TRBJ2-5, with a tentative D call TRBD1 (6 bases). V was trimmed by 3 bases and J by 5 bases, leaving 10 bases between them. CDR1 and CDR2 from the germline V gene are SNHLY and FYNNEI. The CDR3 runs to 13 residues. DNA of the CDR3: TGTGCCAGCAGTGAGACAGGACCGGAGACCCAGTACTTC. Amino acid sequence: CASSETGPETQYF.